These 14 T cell receptor delta chains originate from one sample sequenced in a study of gamma-delta chains in newborns, infants, children. TCRdb re-analyzed the reads via CATT. The data hold several thousand delta-chain clones, with roughly 2% observed a single time. Specimen: blood. The receptor source for this set is a child who was a newborn, infant or young child, either healthy, febrile or measles-vaccinated (not recorded which).

This clone is large in the sample. The chain uses TRDV3 and TRDJ1, with 7 positions matching TRDD3. This CDR3 region has 18 residues. Germline V gene data show CDR1 as TVYSNPD and CDR2 as GDNSRS (reference sequence). J lost 3 bases, V lost 1 base, and 20 bases had no gene match. For the CDR3, the DNA is TGTGCCTTTAATCTTAGCTGGGGGTTAACCTCGGCGCCCGATAAACTCATCTTT. Amino acid sequence: CAFNLSWGLTSAPDKLIF.

This clone appeared a few times. This DNA translates differently at residue 14 from the TCRdb protein, which is that of a much larger clone; a read error is likely, and the protein shown is the DNA's own translation. The chain links TRDV2 to TRDJ3; TRDD3 matches 13 bases. The CDR3 length is 21 residues. CDR1 and CDR2 (germline): GEAIGNYY, EKD. The CDR3 DNA reads TGTGCCTGTGACCCATTACTGGGGGATACGCCGAGCTCCCGGGACACCCGACAGATGTTTTTC. Its translation is CACDPLLGDTPSSRDTRQMFF.

This clone was seen a few times. This likely reflects a read error, since a far larger clone is one base away. This specimen includes other DNA sequences encoding the same CDR3. The rearrangement uses TRDV1 and TRDJ3; D may match TRDD2 or TRDD3 (7 bases each). Germline CDR1 TSWWSYY, CDR2 QGS. The CDR3 has 23 amino acids. CDR3 DNA sequence: TGTGCCCTTGGGGGACCTGGTTCCTACCCTTACTGGGATAGGTCCTGGGACACCCGACAGATGTTTTTC. Translated, it gives CALGGPGSYPYWDRSWDTRQMFF.

This clone was counted a few times. A far larger clone is one base from this, pointing to a likely read error. Other DNA sequences in the sample encode the same CDR3. The CDR3 nucleotides read TGTGCTCTTGGGGACCTAACCGACCTTCCCCGGGGGATAGAGGGTAAACTCATCTTT. This gives the protein CALGDLTDLPRGIEGKLIF. The chain joins TRDV1 to TRDJ1, with 8 bases aligning to TRDD3. The CDR3 totals 19 residues. The V gene end was trimmed by 3 bases and the J gene end by 7 bases; junction bases not matched to a gene: 22. In germline, CDR1 is TSWWSYY, CDR2 QGS.

A few counts support this clone. This DNA's translation and the protein TCRdb lists, from a much larger clone, do not match at residue 8, likely due to a read error; the protein shown is translated from the DNA. This chain uses TRDV1 with TRDJ1; possible D gene TRDD3, 5 bases. Trimming removed 4 bases at V and 1 base at J, with 25 bases between. The CDR3 loop spans 19 amino acids. The V gene's germline CDR1 is TSWWSYY and CDR2 QGS. CDR3 in amino acids: CALGGLLRDSGSCTDKLIF. CDR3 bases: TGTGCTCTTGGGGGCCTCCTGAGGGACTCTGGGTCCTGCACCGATAAACTCATCTTT.

The rearrangement uses TRDV2 and TRDJ1; 13 nucleotides line up with TRDD3. The trim removed 0 bases at V and 0 bases at J, leaving 6 bases unmatched. This CDR3 spans 18 amino acids. Germline V gene lookup returns CDR1 GEAIGNYY and CDR2 EKD. CDR3 region: CACDTVLGDTRYTDKLIF. The CDR3 nucleotides read TGTGCCTGTGACACCGTACTGGGGGATACGCGGTACACCGATAAACTCATCTTT.

This clone appeared a few times. A single base is all that separates this from a far larger clone, so a read error is likely. Other DNA sequences within the sample encode an identical CDR3. This chain joins TRDV2 and TRDJ3, with 12 bases identical to TRDD3. The germline V gene encodes CDR1 GEAIGNYY and CDR2 EKD. With 0 bases clipped from V and 4 bases from J, the junction kept 9 bases outside the gene matches. The CDR3 is 20 residues long. CDR3 sequence reads: CACDTGTGGYTAWDTRQMFF. In DNA form, the CDR3 reads TGTGCCTGTGACACCGGCACTGGGGGATACACGGCTTGGGACACCCGACAGATGTTTTTC.

This chain uses TRDV1 with TRDJ1, with 13 bases lining up with TRDD3. Germline loops: CDR1 TSWWSYY, CDR2 QGS. Trimming took 0 bases from V and 0 from J; bases not matched to a gene: 10. The CDR3 is 20 residues long. The CDR3 DNA follows: TGTGCTCTTGGGGAACTATTCCGTACTGGGGGATACGAGGACACCGATAAACTCATCTTT. This encodes CALGELFRTGGYEDTDKLIF.

This clone showed up just a few times. This likely came from a read error, as a far larger clone is one base away. The identical CDR3 is also encoded by other nucleotide sequences in the sample. The gene calls are TRDV2 and TRDJ3; 8 nucleotides agree with TRDD3. This CDR3 comprises 18 residues. Trimming removed 1 base from V and 1 base from J; junction bases left unmatched: 5. Germline-derived CDR1 and CDR2 are GEAIGNYY and EKD. CDR3 amino acids: CACDTGGLFSWDTRQMFF. The CDR3 DNA follows: TGTGCCTGTGACACTGGGGGATTGTTTTCCTGGGACACCCGACAGATGTTTTTC.

By share, this clone counts as medium-sized (0.01 to 0.1%). A much more abundant neighbour one base away suggests this may be a read error. The chain uses TRDV1 and TRDJ1; 12 bases are shared with TRDD3. Looked up from germline, CDR1 is TSWWSYY and CDR2 is QGS. CDR3 size: 21 residues. V gave up 5 bases and J gave up 2 bases; unmatched junction bases: 21. The CDR3 sequence: CALGTPPPGRVLGDTTDKLIF. CDR3 nucleotide sequence: TGTGCTCTTGGGACACCACCCCCGGGTAGAGTACTGGGGGATACTACCGATAAACTCATCTTT.

This clone was seen more than once but under ten times. TCRdb has a much larger clone's protein, which differs at residue 9 from the translation of this DNA, likely because of a read error; what is shown is the protein translated from the DNA. The rearrangement joins TRDV2 to TRDJ3, with TRDD3 identical over 8 bases. The CDR3 loop spans 18 amino acids. Unmatched junction bases numbered 4, after V lost 0 bases and J lost 1 base. Germline CDR1 and CDR2: GEAIGNYY and EKD. The CDR3: CACDTVLGVSWDTRQMFF. The CDR3 DNA reads TGTGCCTGTGACACCGTACTGGGGGTATCCTGGGACACCCGACAGATGTTTTTC.

In this sample, this clone turned up a few times. A single base separates this from a much larger clone, so it may be a read error. V and J are TRDV1 and TRDJ3, with 11 positions matching TRDD3. The CDR3 length is 24 residues. Per germline, CDR1 TSWWSYY and CDR2 QGS. CDR3 loop: CALGELPPPSLGDMGSRDTRQMFF. In DNA form, the CDR3 reads TGTGCTCTTGGGGAACTCCCCCCCCCCTCACTGGGGGATATGGGCTCCCGGGACACCCGACAGATGTTTTTC.

Worth noting for this clone: The mismatch at residue 14 between this DNA's translation and the TCRdb protein of a much larger clone likely reflects a read error; the protein shown is translated from the DNA. The chain uses TRDV2 and TRDJ3, with 8 bases fitting TRDD3. This CDR3 contains 16 residues. Germline CDR1 GEAIGNYY, CDR2 EKD. Here the CDR3 DNA reads TGTGCCTGTGACTGGGGGATCTCCTGGGACACCCGACAGGTGTTTTTC. It codes for CACDWGISWDTRQVFF.

This clone has a handful of counts. TCRdb lists the protein of a much larger clone for this DNA, which differs at residues 3 and 4, so this is likely a read error; the protein given here is translated from the DNA itself. This chain joins TRDV2 and TRDJ3, with TRDD3 identical over 9 bases. J was trimmed by 0 bases and V by 7 bases; bases with no gene match: 12. The CDR3 length is 19 residues. The germline V gene has CDR1 GEAIGNYY and CDR2 EKD. The CDR3 is CAWGTLNWGSSWDTRQMFF. CDR3 DNA: TGTGCCTGGGGCACGTTGAACTGGGGGAGCTCCTGGGACACCCGACAGATGTTTTTC.